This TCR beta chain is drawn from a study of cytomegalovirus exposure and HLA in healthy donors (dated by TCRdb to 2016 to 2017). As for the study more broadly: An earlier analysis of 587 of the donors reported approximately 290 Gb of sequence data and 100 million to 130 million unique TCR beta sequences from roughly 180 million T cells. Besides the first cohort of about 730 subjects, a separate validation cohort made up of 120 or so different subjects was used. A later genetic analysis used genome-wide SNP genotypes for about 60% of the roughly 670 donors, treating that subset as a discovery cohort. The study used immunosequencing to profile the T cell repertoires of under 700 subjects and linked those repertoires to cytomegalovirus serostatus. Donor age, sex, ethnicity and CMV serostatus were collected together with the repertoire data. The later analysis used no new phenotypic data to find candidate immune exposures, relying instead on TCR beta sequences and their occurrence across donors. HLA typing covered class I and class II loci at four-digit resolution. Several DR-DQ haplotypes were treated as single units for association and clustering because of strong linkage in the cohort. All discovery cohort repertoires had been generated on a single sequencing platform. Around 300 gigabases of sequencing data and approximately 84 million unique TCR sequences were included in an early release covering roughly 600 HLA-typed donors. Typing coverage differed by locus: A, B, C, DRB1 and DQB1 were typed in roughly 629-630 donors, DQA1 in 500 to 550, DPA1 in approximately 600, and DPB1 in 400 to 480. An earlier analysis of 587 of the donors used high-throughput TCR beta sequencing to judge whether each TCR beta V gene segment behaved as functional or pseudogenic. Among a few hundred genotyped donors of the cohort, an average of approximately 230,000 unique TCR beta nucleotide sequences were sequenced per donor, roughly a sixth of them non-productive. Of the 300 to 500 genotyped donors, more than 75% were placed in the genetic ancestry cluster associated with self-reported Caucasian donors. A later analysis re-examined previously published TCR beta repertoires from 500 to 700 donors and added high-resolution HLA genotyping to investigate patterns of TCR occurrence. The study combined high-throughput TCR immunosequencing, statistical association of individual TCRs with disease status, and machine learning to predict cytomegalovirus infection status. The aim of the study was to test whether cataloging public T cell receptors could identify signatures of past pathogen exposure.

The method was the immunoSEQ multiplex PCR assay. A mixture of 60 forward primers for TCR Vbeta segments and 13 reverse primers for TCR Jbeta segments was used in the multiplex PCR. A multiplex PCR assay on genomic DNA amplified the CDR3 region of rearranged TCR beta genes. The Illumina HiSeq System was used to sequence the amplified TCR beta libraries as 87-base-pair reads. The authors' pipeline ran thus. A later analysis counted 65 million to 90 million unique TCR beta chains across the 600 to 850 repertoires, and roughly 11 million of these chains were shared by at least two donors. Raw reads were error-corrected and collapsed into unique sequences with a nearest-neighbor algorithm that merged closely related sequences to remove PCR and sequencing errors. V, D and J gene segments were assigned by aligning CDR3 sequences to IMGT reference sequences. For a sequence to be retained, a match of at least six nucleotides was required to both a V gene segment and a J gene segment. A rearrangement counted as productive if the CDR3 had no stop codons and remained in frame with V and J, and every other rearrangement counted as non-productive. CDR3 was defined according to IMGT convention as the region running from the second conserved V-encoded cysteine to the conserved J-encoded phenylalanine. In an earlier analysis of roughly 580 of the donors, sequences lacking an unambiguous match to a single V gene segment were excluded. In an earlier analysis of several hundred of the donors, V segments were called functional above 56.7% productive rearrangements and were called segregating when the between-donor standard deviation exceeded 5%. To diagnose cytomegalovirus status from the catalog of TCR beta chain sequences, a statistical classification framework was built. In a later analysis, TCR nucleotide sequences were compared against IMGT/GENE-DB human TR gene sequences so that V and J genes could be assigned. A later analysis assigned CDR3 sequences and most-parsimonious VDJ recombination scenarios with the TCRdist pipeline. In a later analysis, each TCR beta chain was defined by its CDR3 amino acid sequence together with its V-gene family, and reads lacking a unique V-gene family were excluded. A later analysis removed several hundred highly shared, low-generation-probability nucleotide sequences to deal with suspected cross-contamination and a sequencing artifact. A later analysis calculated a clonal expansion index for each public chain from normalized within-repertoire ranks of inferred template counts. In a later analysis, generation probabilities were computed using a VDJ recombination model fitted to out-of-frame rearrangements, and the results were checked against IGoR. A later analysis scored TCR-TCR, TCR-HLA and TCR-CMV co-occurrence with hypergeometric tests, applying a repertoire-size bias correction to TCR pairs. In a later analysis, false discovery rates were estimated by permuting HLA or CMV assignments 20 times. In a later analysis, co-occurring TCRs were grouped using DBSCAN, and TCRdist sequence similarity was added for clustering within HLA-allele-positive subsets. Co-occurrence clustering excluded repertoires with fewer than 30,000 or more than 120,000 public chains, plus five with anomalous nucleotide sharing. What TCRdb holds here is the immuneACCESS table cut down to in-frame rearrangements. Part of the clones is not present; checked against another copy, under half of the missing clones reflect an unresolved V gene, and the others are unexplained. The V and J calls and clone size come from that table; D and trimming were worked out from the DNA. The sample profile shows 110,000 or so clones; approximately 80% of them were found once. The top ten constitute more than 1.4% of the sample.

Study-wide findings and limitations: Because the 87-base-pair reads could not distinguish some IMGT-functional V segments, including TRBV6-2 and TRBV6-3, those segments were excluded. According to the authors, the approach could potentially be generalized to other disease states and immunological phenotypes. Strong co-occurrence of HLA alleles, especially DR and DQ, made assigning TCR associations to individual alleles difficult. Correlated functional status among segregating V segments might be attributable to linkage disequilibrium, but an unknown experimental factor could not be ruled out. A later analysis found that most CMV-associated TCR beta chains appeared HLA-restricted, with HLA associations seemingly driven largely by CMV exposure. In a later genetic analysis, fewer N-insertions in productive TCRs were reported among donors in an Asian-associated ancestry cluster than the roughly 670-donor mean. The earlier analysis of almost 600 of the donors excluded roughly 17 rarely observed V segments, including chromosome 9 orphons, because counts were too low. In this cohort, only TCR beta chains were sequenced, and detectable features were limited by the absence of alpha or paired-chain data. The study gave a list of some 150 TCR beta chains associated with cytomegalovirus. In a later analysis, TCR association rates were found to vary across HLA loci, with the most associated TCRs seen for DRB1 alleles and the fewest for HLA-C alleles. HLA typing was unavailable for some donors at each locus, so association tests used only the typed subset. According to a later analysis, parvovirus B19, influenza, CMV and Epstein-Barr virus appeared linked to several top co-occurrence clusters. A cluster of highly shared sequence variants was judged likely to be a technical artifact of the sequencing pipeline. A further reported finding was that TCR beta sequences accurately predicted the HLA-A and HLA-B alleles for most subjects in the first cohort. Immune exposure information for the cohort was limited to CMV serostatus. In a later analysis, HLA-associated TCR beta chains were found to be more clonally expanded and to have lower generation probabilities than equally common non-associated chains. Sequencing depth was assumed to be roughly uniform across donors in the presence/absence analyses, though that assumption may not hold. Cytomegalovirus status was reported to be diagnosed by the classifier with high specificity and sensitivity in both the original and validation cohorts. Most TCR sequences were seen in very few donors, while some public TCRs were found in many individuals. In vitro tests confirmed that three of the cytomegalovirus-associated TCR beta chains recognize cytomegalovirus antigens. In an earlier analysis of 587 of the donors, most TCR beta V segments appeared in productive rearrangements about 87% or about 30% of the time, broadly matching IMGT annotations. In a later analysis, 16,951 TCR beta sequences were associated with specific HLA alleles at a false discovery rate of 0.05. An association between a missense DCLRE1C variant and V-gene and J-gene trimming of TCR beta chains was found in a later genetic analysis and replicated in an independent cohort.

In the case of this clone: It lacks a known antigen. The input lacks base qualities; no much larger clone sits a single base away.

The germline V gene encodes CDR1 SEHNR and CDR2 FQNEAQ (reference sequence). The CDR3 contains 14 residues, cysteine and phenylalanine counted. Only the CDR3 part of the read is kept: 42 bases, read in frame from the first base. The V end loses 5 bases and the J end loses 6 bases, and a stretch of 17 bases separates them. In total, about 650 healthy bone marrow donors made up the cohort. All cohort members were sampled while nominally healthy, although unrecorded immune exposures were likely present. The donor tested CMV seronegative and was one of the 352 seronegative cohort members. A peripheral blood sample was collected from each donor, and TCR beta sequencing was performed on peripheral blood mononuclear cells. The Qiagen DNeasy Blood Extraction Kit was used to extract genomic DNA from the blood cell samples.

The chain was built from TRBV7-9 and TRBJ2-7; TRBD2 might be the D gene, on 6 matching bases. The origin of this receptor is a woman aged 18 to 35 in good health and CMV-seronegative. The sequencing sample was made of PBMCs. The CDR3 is CASSDRLGTSEQYF. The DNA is TGTGCCAGCAGCGATCGACTAGGAACAAGCGAGCAGTACTTC.